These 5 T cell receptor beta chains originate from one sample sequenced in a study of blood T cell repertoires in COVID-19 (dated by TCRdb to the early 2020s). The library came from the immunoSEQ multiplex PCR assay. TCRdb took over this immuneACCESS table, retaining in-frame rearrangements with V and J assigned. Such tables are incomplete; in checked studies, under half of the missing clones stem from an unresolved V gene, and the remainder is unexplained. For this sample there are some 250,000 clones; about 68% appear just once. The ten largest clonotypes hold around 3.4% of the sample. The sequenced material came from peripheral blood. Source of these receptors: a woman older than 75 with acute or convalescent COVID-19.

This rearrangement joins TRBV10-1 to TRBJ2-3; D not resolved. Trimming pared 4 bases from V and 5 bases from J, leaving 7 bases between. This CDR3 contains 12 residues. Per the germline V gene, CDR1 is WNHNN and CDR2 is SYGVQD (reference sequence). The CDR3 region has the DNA TGCGCCAGCAGTGTACTCAAAGATACGCAGTATTTT. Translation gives CASSVLKDTQYF.

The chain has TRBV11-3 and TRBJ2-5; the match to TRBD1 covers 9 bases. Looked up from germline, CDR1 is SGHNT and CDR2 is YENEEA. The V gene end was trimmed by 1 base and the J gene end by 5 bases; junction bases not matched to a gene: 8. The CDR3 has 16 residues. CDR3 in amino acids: CASSLGVTGGEETQYF. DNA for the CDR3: TGTGCCAGCAGCTTAGGTGTGACAGGGGGTGAGGAGACCCAGTACTTC. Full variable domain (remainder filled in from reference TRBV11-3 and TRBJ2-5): EAGVVQSPRYKIIEKKQPVAFWCNPISGHNTLYWYLQNLGQGPELLIRYENEEAVDDSQLPKDRFSAERLKGVDSTLKIQPAELGDSAVYLCASSLGVTGGEETQYFGPGTRLLVL.

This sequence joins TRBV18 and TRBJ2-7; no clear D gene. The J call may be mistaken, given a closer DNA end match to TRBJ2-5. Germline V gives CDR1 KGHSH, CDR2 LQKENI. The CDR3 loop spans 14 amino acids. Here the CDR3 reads CASSPLQGRETQYF. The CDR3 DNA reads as TGTGCCAGCTCACCACTCCAAGGCCGGGAGACCCAGTACTTC.

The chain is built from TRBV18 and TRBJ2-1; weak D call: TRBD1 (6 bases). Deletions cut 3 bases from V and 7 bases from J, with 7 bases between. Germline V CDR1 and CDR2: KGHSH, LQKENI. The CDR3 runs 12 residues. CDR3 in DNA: TGTGCCAGCTCACCGGACAGTAATGAGCAGTTCTTC. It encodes CASSPDSNEQFF.

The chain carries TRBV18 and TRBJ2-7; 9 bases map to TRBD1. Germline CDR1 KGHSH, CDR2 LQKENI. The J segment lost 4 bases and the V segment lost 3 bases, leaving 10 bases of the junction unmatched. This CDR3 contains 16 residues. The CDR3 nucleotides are TGTGCCAGCTCACCTTACACAGGGGGCGCGGGATACGAGCAGTACTTC. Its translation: CASSPYTGGAGYEQYF. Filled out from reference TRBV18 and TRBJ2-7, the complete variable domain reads NAGVMQNPRHLVRRRGQEARLRCSPMKGHSHVYWYRQLPEEGLKFMVYLQKENIIDESGMPKERFSAEFPKEGPSILRIQQVVRGDSAAYFCASSPYTGGAGYEQYFGPGTRLTVT.